The present T cell receptor (beta chain) was sequenced within a study of CD8 T cells in ankylosing spondylitis (dated by TCRdb to about 2017). Describing the broader study: T cell receptor beta repertoires were profiled in healthy donors and ankylosing spondylitis patients so that disease-linked TCR variants could be found. In total, the full study cohort was made up of roughly 110 healthy donors and 20 to 25 ankylosing spondylitis patients. Peripheral blood was sampled, and synovial fluid was additionally collected from ankylosing spondylitis patients. General conclusions and limits of the study: According to the report, matched synovial fluid samples from ankylosing spondylitis patients were significantly enriched for the disease-linked clones. The disease-linked clones had a CD8+ phenotype and were found at relatively low frequencies in peripheral blood. Some TCR beta motif variants had previously been reported in synovial fluid and blood of reactive arthritis patients, which suggested common disease-initiation mechanisms. Blood from ankylosing spondylitis patients appeared to be characterized by a TCR beta motif made up of 8 or 9 highly homologous amino acid variants.

Sequencing used an Illumina HiSeq 2500. Quantitative 5'-RACE with molecular barcodes was the method used to prepare the TCR beta libraries. On the study's bioinformatics: To identify disease-linked TCR variants, a new computational method was used, one built on a probabilistic model of VDJ rearrangement. TCRdb itself trimmed the public reads at Q25 with fastp, ran MiXCR and retained productive beta chains. Rows matching on CDR3 protein sequence are summarized as one entry with the most common DNA and genes. Clone size and V and J calls follow TCRdb, not the original study. In this sample the table shows around 770,000 distinct CDR3 sequences, under 20% of which occur a single time. The ten largest account for around 20% of the sample. The germline V gene (reference sequence) yields SEHNR for CDR1 and FQNEAQ for CDR2. Trimming at the junction amounts to 5 bases on V and 1 base on J, and the germline ends lie 11 bases apart. Including the terminal cysteine and phenylalanine, the CDR3 comprises 15 residues. Solely the CDR3 DNA is kept, with 45 bases framed from the first base.

Turning to this clonotype: The antigen this receptor binds is unknown. No base quality values were provided; no much bigger clone lies one nucleotide off.

The sequenced sample was blood, either unsorted or a sorted T cell fraction (not recorded which). The TCR originated in a male donor with ankylosing spondylitis. This chain joins TRBV7-9 to TRBJ2-2; the D segment could be TRBD1, given 6 matching bases. The CDR3 has the sequence CASSKMTGNTGELFF. The DNA reads TGTGCCAGCAGCAAAATGACAGGGAACACCGGGGAGCTGTTTTTT.